This T cell receptor beta chain originates from a study of T cell changes during pregnancy in multiple sclerosis. The repertoire was sequenced with immunoSEQ multiplex PCR; TCRdb's copy has only in-frame clones and lacks some. This sample has around 56,000 clones, with roughly 90% found just once. The clonotype was recovered from a female donor with multiple sclerosis, enrolled in a pregnancy study. This sample comprised peripheral blood, obtained after pregnancy.

The CDR3 bases are TGTGCCAGCTCACCTCTAGCGGGGTCCGCCGGGGAGCTGTTTTTT. It encodes CASSPLAGSAGELFF. The chain combines TRBV18 with TRBJ2-2, with 9 bases aligning to TRBD2. From germline, CDR1 is KGHSH and CDR2 LQKENI. The length of the CDR3 is 15 residues. V shed 3 bases and J 6 bases; nucleotides not matched to a gene: 5.